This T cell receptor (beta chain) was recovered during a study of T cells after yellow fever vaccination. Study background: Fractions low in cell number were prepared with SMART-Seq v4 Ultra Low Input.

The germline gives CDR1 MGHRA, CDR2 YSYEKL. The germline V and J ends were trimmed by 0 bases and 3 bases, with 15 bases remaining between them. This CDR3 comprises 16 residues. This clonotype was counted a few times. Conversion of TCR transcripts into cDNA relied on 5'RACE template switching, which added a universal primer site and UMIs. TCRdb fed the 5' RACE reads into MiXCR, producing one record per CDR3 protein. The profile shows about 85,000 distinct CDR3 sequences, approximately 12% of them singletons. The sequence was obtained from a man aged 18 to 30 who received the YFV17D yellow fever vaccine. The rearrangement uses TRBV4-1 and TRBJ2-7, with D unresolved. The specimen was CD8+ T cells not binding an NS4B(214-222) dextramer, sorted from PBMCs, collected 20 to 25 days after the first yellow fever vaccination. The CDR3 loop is CASSQDLDGPGYEQYF. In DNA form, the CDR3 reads TGCGCCAGCAGCCAAGACCTCGACGGTCCGGGCTACGAGCAGTACTTC.